This entry is about one T cell receptor beta chain. Its matching antigen is unknown. The sample comes from a study of T-cell memory formation after mild COVID-19. Looked up from germline, CDR1 is MNHEY and CDR2 is SVGEGT. CDR3 length equals 12 residues. V lost 0 bases and J lost 6, with 3 bases in between. Study-wide points: Contracting clones from day 15 to 85 showed balanced CD4/CD8; later expanders favored CD4+. Cross-reactive memory seemingly joined, as some responding clones were found in pre-infection memory.

5'RACE primed at constant segments yielded TCR alpha and TCR beta cDNA libraries bearing sample barcodes and UMIs. MiXCR, applied by TCRdb to the 5' RACE reads, yields one record per CDR3 protein. The table lists 250,000 or so distinct CDR3 sequences, more than 15% of them singletons. The sequence derives from a man aged 18 to 29 who had mild COVID-19 (a few samples of this study predate the infection). Cell type and time point are not known. The chain recombines TRBV6-2 or TRBV6-3 with TRBJ2-1; no firm D call. Sequenced sample: PBMCs or a T cell subset sorted from them (not recorded which). CDR3 bases: TGTGCCAGCAGTTACTCGACCAATGAGCAGTTCTTC. It specifies CASSYSTNEQFF.